This T cell receptor (beta chain) appears in the sequencing data of a study of T cells in Graves' hyperthyroidism and ophthalmopathy. On the study more broadly: Peripheral blood specimens were obtained at initial diagnosis, prior to any treatment. Overall study findings and caveats: Blood also held most thyroid clonotypes expanded beyond 0.001. From stable hyperthyroidism, ophthalmopathy was set apart by a 13 V-J model.

The investigators amplified TCR beta CDR3 regions from RNA transcripts. In the first-round RT-PCR of the TCR CDR3, the HTBI primer set was used. TCRdb redid the calling of the multiplex PCR reads with MiXCR, one entry per CDR3 protein. The repertoire consists of about 410,000 distinct CDR3 sequences, with about 14% occurring once and the leading ten covering around 20%. Extraction of PBMCs used 9 to 10 ml of fresh peripheral blood. At least ten counts were recorded for this clonotype. The antigen is undetermined. The CDR3 runs to 13 residues. Trimming took off 1 base at V and 8 bases at J, with 12 bases between the two ends. Germline CDR1 and CDR2: DFQATT and SNEGSKA (reference sequence).

The TCR was taken from a woman younger than 45 with Graves' ophthalmopathy. This chain links TRBV20-1 with TRBJ2-1; D might be TRBD2 (5 bases). The sample consisted of blood. For the CDR3, the DNA is TGCAGTGCTAGAGTCCCCGCGGGCTATGAGCAGTTCTTC. The encoded protein is CSARVPAGYEQFF.